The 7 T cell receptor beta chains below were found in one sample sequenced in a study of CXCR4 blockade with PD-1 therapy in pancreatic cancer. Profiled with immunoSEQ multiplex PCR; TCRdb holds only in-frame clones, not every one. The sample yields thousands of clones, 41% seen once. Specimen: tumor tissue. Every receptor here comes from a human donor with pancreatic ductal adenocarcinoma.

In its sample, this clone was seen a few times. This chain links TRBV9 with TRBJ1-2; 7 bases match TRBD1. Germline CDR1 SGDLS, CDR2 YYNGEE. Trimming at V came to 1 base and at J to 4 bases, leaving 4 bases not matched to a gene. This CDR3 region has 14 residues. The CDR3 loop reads CASSVSGQSYGYTF. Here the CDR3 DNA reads TGTGCCAGCAGCGTATCGGGACAGAGCTATGGCTACACCTTC. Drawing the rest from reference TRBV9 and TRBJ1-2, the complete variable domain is DSGVTQTPKHLITATGQRVTLRCSPRSGDLSVYWYQQSLDQGLQFLIQYYNGEERAKGNILERFSAQQFPDLHSELNLSSLELGDSALYFCASSVSGQSYGYTFGSGTRLTVV.

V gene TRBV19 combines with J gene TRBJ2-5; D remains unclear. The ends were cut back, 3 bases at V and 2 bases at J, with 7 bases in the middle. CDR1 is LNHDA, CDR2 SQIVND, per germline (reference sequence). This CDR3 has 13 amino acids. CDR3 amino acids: CASSIRQQETQYF. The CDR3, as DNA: TGTGCCAGTAGTATTCGGCAGCAAGAGACCCAGTACTTC.

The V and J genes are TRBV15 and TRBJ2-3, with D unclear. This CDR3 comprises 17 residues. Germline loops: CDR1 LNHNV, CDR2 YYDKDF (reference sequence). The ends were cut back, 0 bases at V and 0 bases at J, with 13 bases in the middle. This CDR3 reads CATSRDLAATSTDTQYF. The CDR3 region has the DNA TGTGCCACCAGCAGAGATCTGGCAGCAACTAGCACAGATACGCAGTATTTT. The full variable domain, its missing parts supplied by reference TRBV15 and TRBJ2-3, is DAMVIQNPRYQVTQFGKPVTLSCSQTLNHNVMYWYQQKSSQAPKLLFHYYDKDFNNEADTPDNFQSRRPNTSFCFLDIRSPGLGDTAMYLCATSRDLAATSTDTQYFGPGTRLTVL.

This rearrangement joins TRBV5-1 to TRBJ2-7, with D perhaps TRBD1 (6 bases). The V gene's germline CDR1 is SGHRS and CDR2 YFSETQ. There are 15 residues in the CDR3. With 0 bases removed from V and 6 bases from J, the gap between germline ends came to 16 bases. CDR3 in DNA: TGCGCCAGCAGCTTGGGCGGAACAGGGATCGGCGAGCAGTACTTC. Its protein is CASSLGGTGIGEQYF.

The CDR3 loop is CASSPPGQPSDGYTF. DNA for the CDR3: TGTGCCAGCTCACCTCCGGGACAACCTTCCGATGGCTACACCTTC. The genes are TRBV18 and TRBJ1-2, with a possible D match to TRBD1 (6 bases). The CDR3 extends over 15 amino acids. Trimming took off 3 bases at V and 6 bases at J, with 17 bases between the two ends. From germline, CDR1 is KGHSH and CDR2 LQKENI.

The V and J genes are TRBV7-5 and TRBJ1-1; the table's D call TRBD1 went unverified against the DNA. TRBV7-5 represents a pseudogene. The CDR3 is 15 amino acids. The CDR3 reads CASSLAEGATTEAFF. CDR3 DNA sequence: TGTGCCAGCAGCTTAGCGGAGGGGGCGACGACTGAAGCTTTCTTT.

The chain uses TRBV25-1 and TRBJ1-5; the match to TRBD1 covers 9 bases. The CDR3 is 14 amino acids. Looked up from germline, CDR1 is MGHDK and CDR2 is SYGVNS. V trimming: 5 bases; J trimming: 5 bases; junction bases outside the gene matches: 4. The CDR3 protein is CASSRGQGHQPQHF. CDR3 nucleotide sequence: TGTGCCAGCAGTCGGGGACAGGGTCATCAGCCCCAGCATTTT.